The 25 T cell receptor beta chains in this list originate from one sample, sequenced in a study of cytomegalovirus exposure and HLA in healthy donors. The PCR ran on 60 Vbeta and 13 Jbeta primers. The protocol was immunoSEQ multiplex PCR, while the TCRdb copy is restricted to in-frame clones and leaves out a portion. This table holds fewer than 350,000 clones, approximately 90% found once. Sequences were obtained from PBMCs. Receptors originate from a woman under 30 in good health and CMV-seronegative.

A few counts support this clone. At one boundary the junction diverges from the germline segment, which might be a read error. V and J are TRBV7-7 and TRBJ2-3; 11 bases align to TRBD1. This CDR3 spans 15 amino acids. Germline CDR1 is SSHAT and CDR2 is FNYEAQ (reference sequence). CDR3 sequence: CASSPGQGASYTQYF. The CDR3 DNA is TGTGCTAGCAGCCCTGGACAGGGGGCCTCATATACGCAGTATTTT.

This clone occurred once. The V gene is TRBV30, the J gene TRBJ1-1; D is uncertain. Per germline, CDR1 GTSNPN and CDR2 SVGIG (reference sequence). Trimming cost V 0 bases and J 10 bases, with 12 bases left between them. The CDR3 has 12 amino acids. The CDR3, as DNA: TGTGCCTGGAGTGTACGTCCGGGGAGAGCTTTCTTT. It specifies CAWSVRPGRAFF.

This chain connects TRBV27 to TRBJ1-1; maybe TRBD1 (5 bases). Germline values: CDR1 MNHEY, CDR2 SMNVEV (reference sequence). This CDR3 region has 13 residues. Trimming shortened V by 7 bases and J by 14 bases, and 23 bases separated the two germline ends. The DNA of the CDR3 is TGTGCCAGCACTGCCCGATGGGGGGGTCGGGAGTTCTTT. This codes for CASTARWGGREFF.

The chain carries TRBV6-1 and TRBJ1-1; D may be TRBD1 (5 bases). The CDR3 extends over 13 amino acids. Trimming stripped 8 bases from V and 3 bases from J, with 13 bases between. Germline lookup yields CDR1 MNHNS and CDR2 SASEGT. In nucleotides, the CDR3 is TGTGCCAGCGGTCCAGGAGGGGACACTGAAGCTTTCTTT. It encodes CASGPGGDTEAFF.

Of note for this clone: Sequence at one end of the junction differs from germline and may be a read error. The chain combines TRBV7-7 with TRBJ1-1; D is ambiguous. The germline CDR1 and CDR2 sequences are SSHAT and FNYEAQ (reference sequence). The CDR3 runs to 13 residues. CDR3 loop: CASSFQMNTEAFF. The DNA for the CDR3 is TGTGCTAGCAGCTTTCAGATGAACACTGAAGCTTTCTTT.

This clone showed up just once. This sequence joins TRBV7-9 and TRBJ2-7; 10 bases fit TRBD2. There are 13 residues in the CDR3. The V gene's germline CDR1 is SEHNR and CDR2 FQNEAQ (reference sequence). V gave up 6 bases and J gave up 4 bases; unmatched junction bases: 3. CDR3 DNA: TGTGCCAGCAGAAGCGGGGGGGAGTACGAGCAGTACTTC. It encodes CASRSGGEYEQYF.

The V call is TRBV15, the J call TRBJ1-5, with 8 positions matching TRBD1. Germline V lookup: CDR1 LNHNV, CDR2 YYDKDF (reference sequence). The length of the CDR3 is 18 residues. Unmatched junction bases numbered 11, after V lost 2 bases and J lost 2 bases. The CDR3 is CATSRQTGESLGNQPQHF. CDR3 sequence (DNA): TGTGCCACCAGCAGACAGACAGGGGAGAGTCTGGGCAATCAGCCCCAGCATTTT.

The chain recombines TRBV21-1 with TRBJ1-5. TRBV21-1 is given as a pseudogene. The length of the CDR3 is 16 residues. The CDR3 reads CASSKWGPGGGQPQHF. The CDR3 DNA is TGTGCCAGCAGCAAATGGGGACCGGGAGGCGGTCAGCCCCAGCATTTT.

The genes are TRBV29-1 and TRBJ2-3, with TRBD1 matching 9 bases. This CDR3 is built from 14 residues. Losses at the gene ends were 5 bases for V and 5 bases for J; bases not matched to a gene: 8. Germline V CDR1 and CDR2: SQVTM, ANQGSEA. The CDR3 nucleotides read TGCAGCGTTCTCCCTGGGACAGGGCGAGATACGCAGTATTTT. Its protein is CSVLPGTGRDTQYF.

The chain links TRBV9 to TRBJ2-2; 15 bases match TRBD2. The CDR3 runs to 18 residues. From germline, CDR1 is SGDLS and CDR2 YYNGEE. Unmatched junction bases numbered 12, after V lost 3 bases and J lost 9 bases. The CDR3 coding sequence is TGTGCCAGCAGCGGCACTACCGGGACTAGCGGGGGGTCGTGGGAGCTGTTTTTT. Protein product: CASSGTTGTSGGSWELFF.

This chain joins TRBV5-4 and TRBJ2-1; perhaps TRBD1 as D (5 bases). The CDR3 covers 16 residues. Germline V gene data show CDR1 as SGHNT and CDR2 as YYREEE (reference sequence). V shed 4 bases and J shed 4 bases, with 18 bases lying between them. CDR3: CASSPGSGSLYNEQFF. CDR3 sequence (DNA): TGTGCCAGCAGCCCAGGGTCAGGGTCCCTTTACAATGAGCAGTTCTTC.

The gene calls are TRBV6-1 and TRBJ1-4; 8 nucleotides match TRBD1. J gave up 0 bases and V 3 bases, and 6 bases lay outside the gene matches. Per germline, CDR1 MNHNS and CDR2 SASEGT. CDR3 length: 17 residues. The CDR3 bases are TGTGCCAGCAGTGACCGGGACAGGCTTGCAACTAATGAAAAACTGTTTTTT. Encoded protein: CASSDRDRLATNEKLFF.

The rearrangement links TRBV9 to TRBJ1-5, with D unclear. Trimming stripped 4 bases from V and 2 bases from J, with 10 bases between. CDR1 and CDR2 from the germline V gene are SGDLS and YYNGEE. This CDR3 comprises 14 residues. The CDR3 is CASSSLQGNQPQHF. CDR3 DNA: TGTGCCAGCAGCTCTCTGCAGGGCAATCAGCCCCAGCATTTT. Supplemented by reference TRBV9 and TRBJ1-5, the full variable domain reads DSGVTQTPKHLITATGQRVTLRCSPRSGDLSVYWYQQSLDQGLQFLIQYYNGEERAKGNILERFSAQQFPDLHSELNLSSLELGDSALYFCASSSLQGNQPQHFGDGTRLSIL.

The CDR3 loop reads CASSRRTGQETQYF. The CDR3 DNA reads TGTGCCAGCAGCCGGAGGACAGGCCAAGAGACCCAGTACTTC. The chain combines TRBV14 with TRBJ2-5; 7 bases line up with TRBD1. Germline-derived CDR1 and CDR2 are SGHDN and FVKESK. Trimming at V came to 4 bases and at J to 1 base, leaving 3 bases not matched to a gene. There are 14 residues in the CDR3.

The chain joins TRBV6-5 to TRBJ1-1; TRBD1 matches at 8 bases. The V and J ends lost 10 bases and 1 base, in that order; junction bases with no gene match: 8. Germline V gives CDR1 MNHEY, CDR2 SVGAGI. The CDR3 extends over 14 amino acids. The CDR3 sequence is CATLTGTGNTEAFF. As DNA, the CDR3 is TGTGCCACCCTAACCGGGACAGGGAACACTGAAGCTTTCTTT.

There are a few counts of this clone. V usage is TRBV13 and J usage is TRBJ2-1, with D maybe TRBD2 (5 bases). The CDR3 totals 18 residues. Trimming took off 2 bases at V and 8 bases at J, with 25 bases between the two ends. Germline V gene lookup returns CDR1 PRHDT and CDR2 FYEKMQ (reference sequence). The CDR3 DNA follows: TGTGCCAGCAGCTTACTAGAGGTGGATCCCGGACTCCGGGATGAGCAGTTCTTC. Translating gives CASSLLEVDPGLRDEQFF.

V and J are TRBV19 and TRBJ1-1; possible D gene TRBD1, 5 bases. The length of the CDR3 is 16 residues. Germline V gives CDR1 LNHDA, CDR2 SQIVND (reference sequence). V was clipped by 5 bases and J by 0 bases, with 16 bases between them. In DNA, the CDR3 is TGTGCCAGTAGTCCCCGACAACAGGTCATGAACACTGAAGCTTTCTTT. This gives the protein CASSPRQQVMNTEAFF.

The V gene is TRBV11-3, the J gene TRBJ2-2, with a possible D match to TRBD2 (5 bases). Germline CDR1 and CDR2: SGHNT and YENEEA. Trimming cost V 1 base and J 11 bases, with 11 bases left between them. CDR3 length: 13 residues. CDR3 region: CASSLVRGSELFF. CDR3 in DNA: TGTGCCAGCAGCTTAGTGAGAGGGAGCGAGCTGTTTTTT.

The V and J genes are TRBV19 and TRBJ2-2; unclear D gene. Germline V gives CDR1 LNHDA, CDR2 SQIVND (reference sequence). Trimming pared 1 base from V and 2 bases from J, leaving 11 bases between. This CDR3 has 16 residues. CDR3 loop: CASSIAASSNTGELFF. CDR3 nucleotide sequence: TGTGCCAGTAGTATAGCTGCCAGTTCTAACACCGGGGAGCTGTTTTTT.

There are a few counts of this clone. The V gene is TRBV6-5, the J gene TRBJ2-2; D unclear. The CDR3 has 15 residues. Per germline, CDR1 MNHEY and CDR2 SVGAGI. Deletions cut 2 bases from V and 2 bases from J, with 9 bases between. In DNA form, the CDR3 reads TGTGCCAGCAGTTACGTTCTATTAAACACCGGGGAGCTGTTTTTT. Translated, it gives CASSYVLLNTGELFF.

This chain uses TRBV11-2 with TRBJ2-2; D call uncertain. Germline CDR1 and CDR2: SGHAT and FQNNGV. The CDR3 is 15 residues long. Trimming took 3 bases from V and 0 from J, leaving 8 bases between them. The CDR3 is CASSFDSANTGELFF. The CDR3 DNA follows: TGTGCCAGCAGCTTCGACTCCGCGAACACCGGGGAGCTGTTTTTT.

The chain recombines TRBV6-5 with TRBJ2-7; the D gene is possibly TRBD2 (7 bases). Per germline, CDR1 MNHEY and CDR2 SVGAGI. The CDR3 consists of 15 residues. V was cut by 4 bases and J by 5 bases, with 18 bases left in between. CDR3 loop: CASSSQWGGGDEQYF. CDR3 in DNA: TGTGCCAGCAGTTCACAATGGGGAGGGGGTGACGAGCAGTACTTC.

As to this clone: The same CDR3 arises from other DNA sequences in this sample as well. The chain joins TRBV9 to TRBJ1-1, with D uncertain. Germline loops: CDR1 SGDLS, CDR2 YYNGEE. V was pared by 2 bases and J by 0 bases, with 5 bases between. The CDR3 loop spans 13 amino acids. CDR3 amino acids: CASSVRMNTEAFF. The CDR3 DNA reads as TGTGCCAGCAGCGTCAGAATGAACACTGAAGCTTTCTTT.

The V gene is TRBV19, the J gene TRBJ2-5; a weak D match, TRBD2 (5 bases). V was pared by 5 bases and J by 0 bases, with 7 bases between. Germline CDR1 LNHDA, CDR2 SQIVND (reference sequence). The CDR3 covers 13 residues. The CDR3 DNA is TGTGCCAGTAGTTCACTAGACCAAGAGACCCAGTACTTC. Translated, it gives CASSSLDQETQYF.

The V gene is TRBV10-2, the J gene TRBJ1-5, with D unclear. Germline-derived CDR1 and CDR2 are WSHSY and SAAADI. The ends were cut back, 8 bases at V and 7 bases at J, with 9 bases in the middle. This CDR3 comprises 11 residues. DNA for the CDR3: TGCGCCAGCCCCCGGGGACAGCCCCAGCATTTT. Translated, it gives CASPRGQPQHF.